This T cell receptor (beta chain) was captured by sequencing in a study of vaccination and CD4 T cells after COVID-19. An Oncomine TCR Beta short-read assay was used to sequence the DNA from cultured CD4+ T cells. TCRdb recomputed calls from the PCR reads with MiXCR, one row per CDR3 protein. Seen here are about 26,000 distinct CDR3 sequences, 35% to 50% observed once, and the top ten hold approximately 10%. Trimming cost V 0 bases and J 6 bases; bases outside gene matches: 7. CDR1 WNHNN and CDR2 SYGVQD come from the germline V gene (reference sequence). CDR3 length equals 15 residues. The treatment: approximately 9-day PBMC culture with coronavirus spike peptide pools or control peptides (ViraFEST assay). On this clonotype: No antigen is known for it.

The receptor comes from a human donor who had recovered from COVID-19. J is TRBJ1-1 and V is TRBV10-1; TRBD1 matches 7 bases. The sequenced sample was CD4+ T cells from blood, cultured in vitro. The chain's CDR3 is CASSESTGSSAEAFF. CDR3 sequence (DNA): TGCGCCAGCAGTGAGTCGACAGGGTCATCTGCTGAAGCTTTCTTT.